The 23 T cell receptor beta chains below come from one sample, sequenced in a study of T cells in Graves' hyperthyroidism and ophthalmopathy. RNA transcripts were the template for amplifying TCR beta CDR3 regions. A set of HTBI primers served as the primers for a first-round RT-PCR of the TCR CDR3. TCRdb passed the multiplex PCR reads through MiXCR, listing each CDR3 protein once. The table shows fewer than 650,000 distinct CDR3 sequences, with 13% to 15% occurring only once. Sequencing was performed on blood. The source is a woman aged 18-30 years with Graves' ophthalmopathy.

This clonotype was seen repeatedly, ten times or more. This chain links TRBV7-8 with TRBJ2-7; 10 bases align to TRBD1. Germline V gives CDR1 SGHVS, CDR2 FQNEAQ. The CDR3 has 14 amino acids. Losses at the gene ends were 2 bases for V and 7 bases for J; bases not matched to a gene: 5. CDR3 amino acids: CASSLRDRGGEQYF. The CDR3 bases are TGTGCCAGCAGCTTAAGGGACAGGGGTGGGGAGCAGTACTTC.

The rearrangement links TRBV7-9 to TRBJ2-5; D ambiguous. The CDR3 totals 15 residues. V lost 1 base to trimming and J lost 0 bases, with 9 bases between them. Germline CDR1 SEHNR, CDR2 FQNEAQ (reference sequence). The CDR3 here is CASSLGVRNQETQYF. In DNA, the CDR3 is TGTGCCAGCAGCTTAGGGGTCAGAAACCAAGAGACCCAGTACTTC.

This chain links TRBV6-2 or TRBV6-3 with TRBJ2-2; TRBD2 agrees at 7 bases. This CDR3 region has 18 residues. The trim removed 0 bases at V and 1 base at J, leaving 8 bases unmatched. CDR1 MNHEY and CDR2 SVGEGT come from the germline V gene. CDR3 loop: CASSYSNEGGRNTGELFF. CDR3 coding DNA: TGTGCCAGCAGTTACTCGAATGAAGGCGGGAGGAACACCGGGGAGCTGTTTTTT.

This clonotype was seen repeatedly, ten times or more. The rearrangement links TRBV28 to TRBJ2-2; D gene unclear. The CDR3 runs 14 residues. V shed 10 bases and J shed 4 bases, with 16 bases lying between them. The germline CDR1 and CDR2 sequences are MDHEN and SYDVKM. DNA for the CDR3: TGTGCCACCATAGGGCTACTAATCACCGGGGAGCTGTTTTTT. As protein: CATIGLLITGELFF.

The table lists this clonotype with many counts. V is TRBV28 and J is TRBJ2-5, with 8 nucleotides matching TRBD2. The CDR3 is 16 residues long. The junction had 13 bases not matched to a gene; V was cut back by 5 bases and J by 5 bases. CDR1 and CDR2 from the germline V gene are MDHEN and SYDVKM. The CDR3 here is CASSNQPRTSRETQYF. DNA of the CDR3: TGTGCCAGCAGTAACCAACCCCGGACTAGCAGGGAGACCCAGTACTTC.

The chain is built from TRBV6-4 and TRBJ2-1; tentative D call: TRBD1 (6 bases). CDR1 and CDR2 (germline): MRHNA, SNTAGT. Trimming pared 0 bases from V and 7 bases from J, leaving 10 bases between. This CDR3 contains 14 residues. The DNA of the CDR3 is TGTGCCAGCAGTGACTCGATAGGGGGAAATGAGCAGTTCTTC. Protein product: CASSDSIGGNEQFF.

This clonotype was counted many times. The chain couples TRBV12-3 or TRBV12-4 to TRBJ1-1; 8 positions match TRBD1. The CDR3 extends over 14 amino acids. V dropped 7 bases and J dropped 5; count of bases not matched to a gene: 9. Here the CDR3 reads CASTIQGARTEAFF. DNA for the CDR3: TGTGCCAGCACTATCCAGGGGGCTCGGACTGAAGCTTTCTTT.

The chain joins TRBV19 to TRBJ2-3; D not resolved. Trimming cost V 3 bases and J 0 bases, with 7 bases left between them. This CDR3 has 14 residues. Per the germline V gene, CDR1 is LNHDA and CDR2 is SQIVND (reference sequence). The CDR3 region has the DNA TGTGCCAGTAGTATGAGGCTTAGCACAGATACGCAGTATTTT. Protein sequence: CASSMRLSTDTQYF. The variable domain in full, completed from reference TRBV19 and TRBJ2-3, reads DGGITQSPKYLFRKEGQNVTLSCEQNLNHDAMYWYRQDPGQGLRLIYYSQIVNDFQKGDIAEGYSVSREKKESFPLTVTSAQKNPTAFYLCASSMRLSTDTQYFGPGTRLTVL.

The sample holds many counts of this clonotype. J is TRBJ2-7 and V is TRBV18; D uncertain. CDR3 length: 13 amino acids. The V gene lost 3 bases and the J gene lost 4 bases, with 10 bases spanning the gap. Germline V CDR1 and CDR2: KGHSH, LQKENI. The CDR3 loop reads CASSPEMGYEQYF. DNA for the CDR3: TGTGCCAGCTCACCGGAGATGGGGTACGAGCAGTACTTC. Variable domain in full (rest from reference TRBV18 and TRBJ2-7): NAGVMQNPRHLVRRRGQEARLRCSPMKGHSHVYWYRQLPEEGLKFMVYLQKENIIDESGMPKERFSAEFPKEGPSILRIQQVVRGDSAAYFCASSPEMGYEQYFGPGTRLTVT.

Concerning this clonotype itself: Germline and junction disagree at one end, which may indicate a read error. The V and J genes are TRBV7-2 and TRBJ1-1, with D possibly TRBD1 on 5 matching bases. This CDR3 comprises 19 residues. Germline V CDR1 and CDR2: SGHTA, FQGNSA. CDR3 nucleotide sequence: TGTGCCAACAGCTTAGCATCGAAACCGGGGGGGTTCATGAACACTGAAGCTTTCTTT. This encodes CANSLASKPGGFMNTEAFF.

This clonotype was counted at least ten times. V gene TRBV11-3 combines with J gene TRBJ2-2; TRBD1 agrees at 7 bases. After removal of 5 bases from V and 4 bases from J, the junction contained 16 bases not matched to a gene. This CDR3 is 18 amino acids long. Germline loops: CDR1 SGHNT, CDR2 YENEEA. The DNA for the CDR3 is TGTGCCAGCAGCCTCCATCCCGGACAGGCCACCTTCACCGGGGAGCTGTTTTTT. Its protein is CASSLHPGQATFTGELFF. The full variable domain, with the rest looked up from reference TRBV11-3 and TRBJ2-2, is EAGVVQSPRYKIIEKKQPVAFWCNPISGHNTLYWYLQNLGQGPELLIRYENEEAVDDSQLPKDRFSAERLKGVDSTLKIQPAELGDSAVYLCASSLHPGQATFTGELFFGEGSRLTVL.

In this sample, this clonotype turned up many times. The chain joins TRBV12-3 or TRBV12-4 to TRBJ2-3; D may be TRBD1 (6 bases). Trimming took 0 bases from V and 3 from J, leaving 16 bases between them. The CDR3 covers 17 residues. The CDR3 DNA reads TGTGCCAGCAGTTTAGCGCGACAGGTGTATGGGACAGATACGCAGTATTTT. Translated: CASSLARQVYGTDTQYF.

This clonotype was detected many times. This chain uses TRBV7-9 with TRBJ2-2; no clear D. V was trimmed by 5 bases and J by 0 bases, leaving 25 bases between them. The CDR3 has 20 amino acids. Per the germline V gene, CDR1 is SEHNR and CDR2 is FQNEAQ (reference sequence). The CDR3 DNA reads TGTGCCAGCAGCCCAAACTTACGTAGCAGTAACTTCGCGAACACCGGGGAGCTGTTTTTT. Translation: CASSPNLRSSNFANTGELFF.

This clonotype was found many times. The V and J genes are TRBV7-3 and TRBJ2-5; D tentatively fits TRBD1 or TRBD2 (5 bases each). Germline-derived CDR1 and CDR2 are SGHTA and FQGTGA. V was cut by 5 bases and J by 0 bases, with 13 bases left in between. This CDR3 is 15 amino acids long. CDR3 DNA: TGTGCCAGCAGCCTCGAGGGGTGGTACCAAGAGACCCAGTACTTC. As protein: CASSLEGWYQETQYF.

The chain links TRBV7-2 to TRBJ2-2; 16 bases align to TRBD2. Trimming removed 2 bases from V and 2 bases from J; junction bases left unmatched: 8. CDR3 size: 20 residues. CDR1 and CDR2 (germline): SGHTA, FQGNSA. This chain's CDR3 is CASSLLPGLAGGPNTGELFF. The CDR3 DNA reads TGTGCCAGCAGCTTACTACCGGGACTAGCGGGAGGGCCTAACACCGGGGAGCTGTTTTTT. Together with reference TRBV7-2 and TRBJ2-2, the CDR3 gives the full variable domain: GAGVSQSPSNKVTEKGKDVELRCDPISGHTALYWYRQSLGQGLEFLIYFQGNSAPDKSGLPSDRFSAERTGGSVSTLTIQRTQQEDSAVYLCASSLLPGLAGGPNTGELFFGEGSRLTVL.

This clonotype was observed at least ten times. The CDR3 DNA is TGCAGTGGCCTAGCGGGAGGGGGCACAGATACGCAGTATTTT. Translation: CSGLAGGGTDTQYF. The V gene is TRBV20-1, the J gene TRBJ2-3, with 12 bases that match TRBD2. The CDR3 runs to 14 residues. V trimming: 7 bases; J trimming: 1 base; junction bases outside the gene matches: 3. The V gene's germline CDR1 is DFQATT and CDR2 SNEGSKA (reference sequence).

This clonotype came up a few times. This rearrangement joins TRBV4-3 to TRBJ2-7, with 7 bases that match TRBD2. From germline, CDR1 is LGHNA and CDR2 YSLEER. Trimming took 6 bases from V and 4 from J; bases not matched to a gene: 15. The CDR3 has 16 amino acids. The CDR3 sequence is CASRGASGEGPYEQYF. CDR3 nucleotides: TGCGCCAGCAGGGGAGCTAGCGGTGAAGGTCCGTACGAGCAGTACTTC.

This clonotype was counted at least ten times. This CDR3 is CAWRQTTKDEQYF. As DNA, the CDR3 is TGTGCCTGGAGGCAGACGACGAAAGACGAGCAGTACTTC. This chain connects TRBV30 to TRBJ2-7; D gene unclear. Germline assignment: CDR1 GTSNPN and CDR2 SVGIG (reference sequence). There are 13 residues in the CDR3. The ends were cut back, 3 bases at V and 5 bases at J, with 14 bases in the middle.

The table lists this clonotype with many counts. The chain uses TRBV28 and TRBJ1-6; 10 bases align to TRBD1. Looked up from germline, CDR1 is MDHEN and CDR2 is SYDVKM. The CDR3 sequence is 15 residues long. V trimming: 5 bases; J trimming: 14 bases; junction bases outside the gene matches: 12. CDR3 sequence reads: CASSPPTGGLGTLHF. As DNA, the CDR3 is TGTGCCAGCAGTCCGCCGACAGGGGGCCTAGGTACCCTCCACTTT.

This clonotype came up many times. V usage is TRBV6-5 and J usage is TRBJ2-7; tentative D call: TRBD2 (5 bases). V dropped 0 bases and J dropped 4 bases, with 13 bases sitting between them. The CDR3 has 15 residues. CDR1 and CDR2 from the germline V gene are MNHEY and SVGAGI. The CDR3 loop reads CASSYSGRMMYEQYF. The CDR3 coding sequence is TGTGCCAGCAGTTACTCGGGGAGAATGATGTACGAGCAGTACTTC.

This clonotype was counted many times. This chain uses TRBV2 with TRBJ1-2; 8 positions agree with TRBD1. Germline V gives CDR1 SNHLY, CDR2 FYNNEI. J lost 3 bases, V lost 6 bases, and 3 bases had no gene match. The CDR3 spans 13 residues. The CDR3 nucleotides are TGTGCCAGCAGCAGGGGGCAGCACTATGGCTACACCTTC. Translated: CASSRGQHYGYTF.

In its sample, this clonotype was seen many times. The CDR3 loop reads CAILLVGRDYEQYF. The CDR3 DNA reads as TGTGCCATCCTCTTGGTGGGGCGGGATTACGAGCAGTACTTC. The chain has TRBV2 and TRBJ2-7, with a weak D call TRBD2 (6 bases). The V end was cut by 10 bases, the J end by 4 bases, with 20 bases between. The CDR3 is made up of 14 amino acids. Looked up from germline, CDR1 is SNHLY and CDR2 is FYNNEI.

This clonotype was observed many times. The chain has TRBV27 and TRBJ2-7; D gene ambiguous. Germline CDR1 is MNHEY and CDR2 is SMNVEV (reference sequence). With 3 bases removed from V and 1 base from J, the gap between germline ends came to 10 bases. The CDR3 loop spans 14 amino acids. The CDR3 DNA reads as TGTGCCAGCAGTTTCCTTGGTTTGTCCTACGAGCAGTACTTC. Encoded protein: CASSFLGLSYEQYF.